The TCR beta chain described here comes from a study of CD8 T cells in ankylosing spondylitis. Using quantitative 5'-RACE with molecular barcodes, the authors made TCR beta libraries. TCRdb re-called the 5' RACE reads through MiXCR, storing one row per CDR3 protein. The table records some 220,000 distinct CDR3 sequences, under 8.5% of them present only once. Findings of the study overall: Both synovial fluid and blood in reactive arthritis had previously been reported to carry some motif variants. CD8+ cells made up the disease-linked clones, which were relatively rare in peripheral blood.

To note about this clonotype: Its antigen remains unknown. A read error may be the cause here, since a much bigger clone is one base away.

Germline loops: CDR1 DFQATT, CDR2 SNEGSKA (reference sequence). The CDR3 consists of 14 residues. V was pared by 6 bases and J by 0 bases, with 13 bases between. Sequences were obtained from blood, either unsorted or a sorted T cell fraction (not recorded which). The chain recombines TRBV20-1 with TRBJ2-3; D possibly matches TRBD1 or TRBD2 (5 bases each). The source is a female donor with ankylosing spondylitis or in good health (not recorded which). The CDR3 DNA reads as TGCAGTGCGAGGGGCGACCCTAGCACAGATACGCAGTATTTT. It codes for CSARGDPSTDTQYF.